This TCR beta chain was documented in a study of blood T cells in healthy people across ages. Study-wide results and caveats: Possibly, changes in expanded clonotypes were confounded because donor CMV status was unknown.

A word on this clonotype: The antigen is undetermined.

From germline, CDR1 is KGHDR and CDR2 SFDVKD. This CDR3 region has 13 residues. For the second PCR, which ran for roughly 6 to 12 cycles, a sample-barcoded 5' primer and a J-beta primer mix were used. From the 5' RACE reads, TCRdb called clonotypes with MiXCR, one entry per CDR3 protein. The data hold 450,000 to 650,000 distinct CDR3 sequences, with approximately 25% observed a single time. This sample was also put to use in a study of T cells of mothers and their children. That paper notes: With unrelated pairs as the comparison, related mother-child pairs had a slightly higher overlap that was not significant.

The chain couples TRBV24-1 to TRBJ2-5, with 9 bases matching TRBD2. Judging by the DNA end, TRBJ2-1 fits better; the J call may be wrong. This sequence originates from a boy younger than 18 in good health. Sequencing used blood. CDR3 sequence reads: CATTGGRANEQFF. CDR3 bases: TGTGCCACCACCGGCGGGAGGGCCAATGAGCAGTTCTTC.